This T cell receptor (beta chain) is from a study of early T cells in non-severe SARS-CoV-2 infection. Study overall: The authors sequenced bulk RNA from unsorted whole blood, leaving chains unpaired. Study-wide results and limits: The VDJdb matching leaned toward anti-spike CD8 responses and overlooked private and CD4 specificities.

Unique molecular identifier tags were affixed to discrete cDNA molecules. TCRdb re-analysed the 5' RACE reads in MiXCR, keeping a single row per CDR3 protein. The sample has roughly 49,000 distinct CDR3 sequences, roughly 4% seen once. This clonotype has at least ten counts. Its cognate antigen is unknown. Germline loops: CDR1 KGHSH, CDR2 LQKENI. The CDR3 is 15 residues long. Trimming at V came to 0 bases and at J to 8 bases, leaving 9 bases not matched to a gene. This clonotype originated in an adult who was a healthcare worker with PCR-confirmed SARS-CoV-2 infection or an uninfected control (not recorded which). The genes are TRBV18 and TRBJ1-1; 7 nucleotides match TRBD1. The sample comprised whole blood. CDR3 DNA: TGTGCCAGCTCACCACCGTGGACAGGAAATTTGGAAGCTTTCTTT. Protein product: CASSPPWTGNLEAFF.